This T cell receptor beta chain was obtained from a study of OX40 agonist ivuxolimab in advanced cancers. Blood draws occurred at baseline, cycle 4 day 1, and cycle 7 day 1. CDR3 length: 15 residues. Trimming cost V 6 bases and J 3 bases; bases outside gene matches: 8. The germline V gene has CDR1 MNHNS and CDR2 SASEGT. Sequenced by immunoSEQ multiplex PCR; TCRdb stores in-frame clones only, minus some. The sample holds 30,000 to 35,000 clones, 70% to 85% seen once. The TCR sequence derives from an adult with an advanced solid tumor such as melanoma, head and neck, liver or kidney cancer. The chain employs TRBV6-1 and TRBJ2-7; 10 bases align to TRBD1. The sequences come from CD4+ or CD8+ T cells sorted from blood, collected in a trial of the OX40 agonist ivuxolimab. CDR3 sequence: CASSDRTGGLYEQYF. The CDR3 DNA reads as TGTGCCAGCAGCGACCGGACAGGGGGACTCTACGAGCAGTACTTC.